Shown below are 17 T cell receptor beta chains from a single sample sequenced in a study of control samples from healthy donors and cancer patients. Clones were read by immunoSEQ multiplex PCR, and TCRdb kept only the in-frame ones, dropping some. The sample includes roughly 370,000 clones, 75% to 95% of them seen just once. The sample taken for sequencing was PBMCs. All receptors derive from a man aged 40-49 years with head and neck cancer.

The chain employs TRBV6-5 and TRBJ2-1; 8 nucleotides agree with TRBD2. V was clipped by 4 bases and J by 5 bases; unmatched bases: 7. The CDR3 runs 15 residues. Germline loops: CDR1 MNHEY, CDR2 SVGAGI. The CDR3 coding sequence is TGTGCCAGCAGTTTATCACTAGCGGTAAACAATGAGCAGTTCTTC. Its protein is CASSLSLAVNNEQFF.

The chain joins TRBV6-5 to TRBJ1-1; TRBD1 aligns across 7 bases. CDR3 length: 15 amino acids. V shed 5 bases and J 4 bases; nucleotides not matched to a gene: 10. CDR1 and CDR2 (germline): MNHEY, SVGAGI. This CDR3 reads CASSMGTVDFTEAFF. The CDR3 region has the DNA TGTGCCAGCAGTATGGGGACAGTAGATTTCACTGAAGCTTTCTTT.

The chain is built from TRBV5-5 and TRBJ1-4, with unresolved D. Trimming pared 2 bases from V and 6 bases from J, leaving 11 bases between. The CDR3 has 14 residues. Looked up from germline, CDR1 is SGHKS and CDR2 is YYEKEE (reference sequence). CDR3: CASSFMGIDEKLFF. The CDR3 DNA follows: TGTGCCAGCAGCTTTATGGGTATAGATGAAAAACTGTTTTTT. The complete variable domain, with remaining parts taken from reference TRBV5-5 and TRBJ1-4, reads DAGVTQSPTHLIKTRGQQVTLRCSPISGHKSVSWYQQVLGQGPQFIFQYYEKEERGRGNFPDRFSARQFPNYSSELNVNALLLGDSALYLCASSFMGIDEKLFFGSGTQLSVL.

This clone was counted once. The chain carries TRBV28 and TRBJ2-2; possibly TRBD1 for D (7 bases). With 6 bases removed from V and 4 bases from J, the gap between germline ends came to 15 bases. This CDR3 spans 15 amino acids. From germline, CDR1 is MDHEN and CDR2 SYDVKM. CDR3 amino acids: CASRYQGGSTGELFF. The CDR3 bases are TGTGCCAGCAGATACCAGGGGGGAAGCACCGGGGAGCTGTTTTTT.

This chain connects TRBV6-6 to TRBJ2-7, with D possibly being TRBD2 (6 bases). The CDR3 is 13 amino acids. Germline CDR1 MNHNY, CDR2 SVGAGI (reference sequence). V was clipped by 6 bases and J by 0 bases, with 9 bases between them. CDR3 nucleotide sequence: TGTGCCAGCAGGGAGGGCAACTCCTACGAGCAGTACTTC. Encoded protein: CASREGNSYEQYF.

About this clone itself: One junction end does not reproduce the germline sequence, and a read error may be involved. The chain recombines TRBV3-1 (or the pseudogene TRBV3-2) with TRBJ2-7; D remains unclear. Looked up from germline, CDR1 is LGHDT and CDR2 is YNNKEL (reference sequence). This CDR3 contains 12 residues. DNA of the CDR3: TGTGCCAGCAGCCAAGATAGAGGACCTTTACGCTTC. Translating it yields CASSQDRGPLRF.

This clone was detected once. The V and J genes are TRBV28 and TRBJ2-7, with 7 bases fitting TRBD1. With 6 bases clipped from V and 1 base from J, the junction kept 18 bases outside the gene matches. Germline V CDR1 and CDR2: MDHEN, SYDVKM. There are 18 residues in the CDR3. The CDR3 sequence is CASSTPGTVGFLSYEQYF. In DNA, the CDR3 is TGTGCCAGCAGCACACCCGGGACAGTGGGATTCTTGTCCTACGAGCAGTACTTC.

CDR3 nucleotide sequence: TGTGCCAGCAGTTACTCACTGGGGGGTTCACCCCTCCACTTT. Translation: CASSYSLGGSPLHF. The J gene is TRBJ1-6, the V gene TRBV6-5, with a tentative D call TRBD1 (5 bases). The CDR3 is 14 residues long. Trimming cost V 0 bases and J 9 bases, with 9 bases left between them. Germline CDR1 and CDR2: MNHEY and SVGAGI.

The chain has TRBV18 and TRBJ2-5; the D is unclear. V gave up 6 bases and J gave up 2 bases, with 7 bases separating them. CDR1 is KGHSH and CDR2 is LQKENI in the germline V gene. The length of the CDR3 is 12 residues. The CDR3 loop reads CASSYFQETQYF. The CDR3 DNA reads TGTGCCAGCTCCTACTTTCAAGAGACCCAGTACTTC.

The CDR3 DNA reads TGTGCCAGCAGTTTACTAGCGGGAGGGCCGACAGATACGCAGTATTTT. Its protein is CASSLLAGGPTDTQYF. The V gene is TRBV27, the J gene TRBJ2-3; TRBD2 agrees at 12 bases. J lost 3 bases, V lost 2 bases, and 3 bases had no gene match. Germline V lookup: CDR1 MNHEY, CDR2 SMNVEV (reference sequence). CDR3 size: 16 residues.

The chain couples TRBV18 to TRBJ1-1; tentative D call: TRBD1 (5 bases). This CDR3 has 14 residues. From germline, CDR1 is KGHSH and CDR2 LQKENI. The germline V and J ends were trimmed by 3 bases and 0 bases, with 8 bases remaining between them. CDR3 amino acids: CASSPGAMNTEAFF. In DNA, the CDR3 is TGTGCCAGCTCACCCGGGGCCATGAACACTGAAGCTTTCTTT.

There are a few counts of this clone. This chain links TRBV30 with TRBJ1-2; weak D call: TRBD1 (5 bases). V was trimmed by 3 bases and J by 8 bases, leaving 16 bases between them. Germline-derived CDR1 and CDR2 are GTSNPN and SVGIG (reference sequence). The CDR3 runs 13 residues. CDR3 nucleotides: TGTGCCTGGAGGGCGGGCAGGGAGCACGGCTACACCTTC. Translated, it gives CAWRAGREHGYTF.

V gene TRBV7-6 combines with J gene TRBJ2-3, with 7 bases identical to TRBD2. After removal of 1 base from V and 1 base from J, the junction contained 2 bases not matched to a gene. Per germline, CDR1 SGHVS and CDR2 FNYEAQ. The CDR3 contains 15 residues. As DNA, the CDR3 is TGTGCCAGCAGCTTAGTAACTAGCGGCACAGATACGCAGTATTTT. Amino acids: CASSLVTSGTDTQYF. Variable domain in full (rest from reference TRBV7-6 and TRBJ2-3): GAGVSQSPRYKVTKRGQDVALRCDPISGHVSLYWYRQALGQGPEFLTYFNYEAQQDKSGLPNDRFSAERPEGSISTLTIQRTEQRDSAMYRCASSLVTSGTDTQYFGPGTRLTVL.

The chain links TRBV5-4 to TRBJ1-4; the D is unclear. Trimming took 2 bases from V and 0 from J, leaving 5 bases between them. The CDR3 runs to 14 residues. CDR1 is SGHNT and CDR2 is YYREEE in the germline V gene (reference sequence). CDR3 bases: TGTGCCAGCAGCTTCGCCACAACTAATGAAAAACTGTTTTTT. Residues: CASSFATTNEKLFF.

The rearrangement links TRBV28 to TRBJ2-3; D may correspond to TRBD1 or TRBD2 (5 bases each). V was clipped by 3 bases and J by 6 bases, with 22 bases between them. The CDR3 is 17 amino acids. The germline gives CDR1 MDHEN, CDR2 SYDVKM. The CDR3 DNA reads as TGTGCCAGCAGTTTCGTTTCGGGACCGCCTCAGGTTGATACGCAGTATTTT. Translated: CASSFVSGPPQVDTQYF.

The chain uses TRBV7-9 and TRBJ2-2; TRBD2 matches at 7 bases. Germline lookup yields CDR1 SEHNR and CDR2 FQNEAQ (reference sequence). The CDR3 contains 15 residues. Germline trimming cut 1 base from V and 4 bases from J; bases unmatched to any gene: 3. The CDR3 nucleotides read TGTGCCAGCAGCTTAGGGTCTAGCGGCACCGGGGAGCTGTTTTTT. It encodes CASSLGSSGTGELFF.

CDR3 loop: CASSRGGLTPTQYF. The CDR3 nucleotides read TGTGCCAGCTCACGCGGGGGCCTGACCCCGACCCAGTACTTC. V gene TRBV18 combines with J gene TRBJ2-5; D perhaps matches TRBD2 (7 bases). V lost 4 bases and J lost 7, with 16 bases in between. Germline assignment: CDR1 KGHSH and CDR2 LQKENI. The CDR3 is 14 residues long. Filled out from reference TRBV18 and TRBJ2-5, the complete variable domain reads NAGVMQNPRHLVRRRGQEARLRCSPMKGHSHVYWYRQLPEEGLKFMVYLQKENIIDESGMPKERFSAEFPKEGPSILRIQQVVRGDSAAYFCASSRGGLTPTQYFGPGTRLLVL.